A few counts support the clone carrying this T cell receptor beta chain. The method was immunoSEQ multiplex PCR; TCRdb's version includes in-frame clones alone and lacks a portion of them. The sample lists some 80,000 clones; less than 85% were seen once. This CDR3 has 13 amino acids. The V gene lost 4 bases and the J gene lost 6 bases, with 10 bases spanning the gap. CDR1 is SGHAT and CDR2 is FQNNGV in the germline V gene. These data originate in a study of OX40 agonist ivuxolimab in advanced cancers. This sequence joins TRBV11-2 and TRBJ2-1; a weak D match, TRBD2 (6 bases). The sequence derives from an adult with an advanced solid tumor such as melanoma, head and neck, liver or kidney cancer. The sample in question was CD4+ or CD8+ T cells sorted from blood, obtained in a trial of the OX40 agonist ivuxolimab. CDR3 amino acids: CASSSGLSNEQFF. CDR3 bases: TGTGCCAGCAGCTCGGGACTTTCCAATGAGCAGTTCTTC.